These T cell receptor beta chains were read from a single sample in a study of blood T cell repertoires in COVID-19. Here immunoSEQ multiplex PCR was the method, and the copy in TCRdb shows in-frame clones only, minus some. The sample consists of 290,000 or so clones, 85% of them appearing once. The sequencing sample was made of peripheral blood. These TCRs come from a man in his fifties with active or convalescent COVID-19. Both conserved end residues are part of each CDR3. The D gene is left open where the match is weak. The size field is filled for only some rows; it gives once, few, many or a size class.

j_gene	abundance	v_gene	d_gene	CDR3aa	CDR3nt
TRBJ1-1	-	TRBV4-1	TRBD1	CASSLGQGKMNTEAFF	TGCGCCAGCAGCCTGGGACAGGGGAAAATGAACACTGAAGCTTTCTTT
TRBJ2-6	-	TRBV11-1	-	CASRLTGSGANVLTF	TGTGCCAGCAGGTTAACAGGGTCTGGGGCCAACGTCCTGACTTTC
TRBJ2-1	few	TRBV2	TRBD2	CASSEGLARNEQFF	TGTGCCAGCAGTGAAGGACTAGCCCGCAATGAGCAGTTCTTC
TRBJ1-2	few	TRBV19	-	CASSVPRGHYGYTF	TGTGCCAGTAGTGTTCCGCGGGGTCACTATGGCTACACCTTC
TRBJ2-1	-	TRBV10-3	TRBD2	CAISELAGVNNEQFF	TGTGCCATCAGTGAGTTAGCGGGAGTGAACAATGAGCAGTTCTTC
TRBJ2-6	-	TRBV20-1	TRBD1	CSASRTGGAAGANVLTF	TGCAGTGCTAGTCGGACAGGGGGCGCGGCAGGGGCCAACGTCCTGACTTTC
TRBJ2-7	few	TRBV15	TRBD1	CATSSYPGGQQYF	TGTGCCACCAGCAGTTACCCAGGGGGTCAGCAGTACTTC
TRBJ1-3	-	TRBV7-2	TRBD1	CASSPRGTSGNTIYF	TGTGCCAGCAGCCCCAGGGGGACCTCTGGAAACACCATATATTTT
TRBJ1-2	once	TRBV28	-	CASSPGGITTYGYTF	TGTGCCAGCAGTCCGGGGGGGATCACGACCTATGGCTACACCTTC
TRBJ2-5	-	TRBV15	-	CATSRPGRGVQETQYF	TGTGCCACCAGCAGACCGGGACGCGGGGTGCAAGAGACCCAGTACTTC
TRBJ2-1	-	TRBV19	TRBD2	CASSFRLAGGWNEQFF	TGTGCCAGTAGTTTCCGACTAGCGGGAGGTTGGAATGAGCAGTTCTTC
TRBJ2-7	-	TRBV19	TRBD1	CASSPDRGGYEQYF	TGTGCCAGTAGTCCCGACAGGGGCGGCTACGAGCAGTACTTC
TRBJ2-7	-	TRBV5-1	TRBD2	CASGTSGTNEQYF	TGCGCCAGCGGAACTAGCGGGACCAACGAGCAGTACTTC
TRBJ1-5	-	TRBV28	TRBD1	CASSTTGANQPQHF	TGTGCCAGCAGTACTACAGGGGCCAATCAGCCCCAGCATTTT
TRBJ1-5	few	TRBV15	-	CATSRGARNQPQHF	TGTGCCACCAGCAGAGGGGCCCGCAATCAGCCCCAGCATTTT
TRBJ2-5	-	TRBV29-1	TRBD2	CSVELAGGETQYF	TGCAGCGTTGAACTAGCGGGAGGAGAGACCCAGTACTTC
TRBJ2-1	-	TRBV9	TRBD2	CASSVTGGPKEQFF	TGTGCCAGCAGCGTAACGGGAGGGCCAAAAGAGCAGTTCTTC
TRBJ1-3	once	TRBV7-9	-	CASSLAGAGNTIYF	TGTGCCAGCAGCTTGGCGGGAGCTGGAAACACCATATATTTT
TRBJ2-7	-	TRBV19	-	CASSFRVGEQYF	TGTGCCAGTAGTTTCAGGGTTGGGGAGCAGTACTTC
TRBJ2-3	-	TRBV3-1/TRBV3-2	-	CASSRRQGGSGTDTQYF	TGTGCCAGCAGCCGACGCCAGGGAGGTTCGGGCACAGATACGCAGTATTTT
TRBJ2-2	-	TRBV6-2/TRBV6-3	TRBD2	CASNPRGGGTGELFF	TGTGCCAGCAACCCACGCGGGGGAGGCACCGGGGAGCTGTTTTTT
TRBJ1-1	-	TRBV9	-	CASSVLETAGTEAFF	TGTGCCAGCAGCGTCCTTGAGACAGCGGGCACTGAAGCTTTCTTT
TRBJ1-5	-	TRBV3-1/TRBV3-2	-	CASSQGGDFGNQPQHF	TGTGCCAGCAGCCAAGGCGGAGATTTTGGCAATCAGCCCCAGCATTTT
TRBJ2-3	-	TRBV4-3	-	CASSQGYSSSTDTQYF	TGCGCCAGCAGCCAAGGTTACTCATCTAGCACAGATACGCAGTATTTT
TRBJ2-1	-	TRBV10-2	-	CASSPVNEQFF	TGCGCCAGCAGCCCCGTAAATGAGCAGTTCTTC
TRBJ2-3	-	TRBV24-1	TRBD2	CATSDPRAGLAGAYTQYF	TGTGCCACCAGTGACCCGCGGGCGGGACTAGCGGGGGCGTATACGCAGTATTTT
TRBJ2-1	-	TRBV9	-	CASSTGTGDFNEQFF	TGTGCCAGCAGCACCGGGACGGGGGACTTCAATGAGCAGTTCTTC
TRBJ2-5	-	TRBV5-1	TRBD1	CASSLGGTGGQETQYF	TGCGCCAGCAGCTTGGGTGGGACAGGAGGACAAGAGACCCAGTACTTC
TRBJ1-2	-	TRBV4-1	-	CASSQVWGQGGYTF	TGCGCCAGCAGCCAAGTATGGGGGCAAGGTGGCTACACCTTC
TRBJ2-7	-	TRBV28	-	CASIGESDEQYF	TGTGCCAGCATCGGGGAATCCGACGAGCAGTACTTC
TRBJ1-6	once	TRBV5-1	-	CASSPDSSYNSPLHF	TGCGCCAGCAGCCCCGACAGCTCCTATAATTCACCCCTCCACTTT
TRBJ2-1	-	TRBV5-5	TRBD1	CASSPWAGGHNEQFF	TGTGCCAGCAGCCCCTGGGCAGGGGGACACAATGAGCAGTTCTTC
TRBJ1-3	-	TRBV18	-	CASSGGRWSGNTIYF	TGTGCCAGCTCCGGCGGGAGATGGTCTGGAAACACCATATATTTT
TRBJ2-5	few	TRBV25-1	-	CASSFRTGETQYF	TGTGCCAGCAGTTTCCGTACTGGAGAGACCCAGTACTTC
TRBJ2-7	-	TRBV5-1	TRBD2	CASSLDGTSGYEQYF	TGCGCCAGCAGCTTGGACGGGACTAGTGGGTACGAGCAGTACTTC
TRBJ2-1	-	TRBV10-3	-	CAISESGGFSYNEQFF	TGTGCCATCAGTGAGTCTGGCGGATTCTCCTACAATGAGCAGTTCTTC
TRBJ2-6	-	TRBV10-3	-	CAISEETGLSGANVLTF	TGTGCCATCAGTGAGGAAACAGGTCTCTCTGGGGCCAACGTCCTGACTTTC
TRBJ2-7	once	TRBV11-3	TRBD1	CASSLDRGHYEQYF	TGTGCCAGCAGCCTCGACAGGGGGCACTACGAGCAGTACTTC
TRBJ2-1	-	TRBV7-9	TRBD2	CASSLARLTSGGPDEQFF	TGTGCCAGCAGCTTAGCTCGCCTGACTAGCGGGGGTCCGGATGAGCAGTTCTTC
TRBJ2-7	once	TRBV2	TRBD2	CASRNRDYTYEQYF	TGTGCCAGCAGGAACCGGGACTACACCTACGAGCAGTACTTC
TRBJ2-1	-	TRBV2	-	CASIEIGGAYNEQFF	TGTGCCAGCATTGAGATAGGGGGAGCCTACAATGAGCAGTTCTTC
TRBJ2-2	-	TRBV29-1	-	CSVRGTRAGELFF	TGCAGCGTAAGGGGGACCAGAGCCGGGGAGCTGTTTTTT
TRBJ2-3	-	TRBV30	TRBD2	CAWREGLAGTDTQYF	TGTGCCTGGAGGGAGGGACTAGCCGGCACAGATACGCAGTATTTT
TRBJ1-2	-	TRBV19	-	CASSIPSVGINGYTF	TGTGCCAGTAGTATTCCCAGCGTCGGAATCAATGGCTACACCTTC
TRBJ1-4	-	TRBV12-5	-	CASALGGNEKLFF	TGTGCTAGTGCCCTGGGGGGGAATGAAAAACTGTTTTTT
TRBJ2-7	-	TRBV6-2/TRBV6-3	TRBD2	CASSYNPPLAGAYEQYF	TGTGCCAGCAGTTACAACCCCCCTTTAGCGGGGGCCTACGAGCAGTACTTC
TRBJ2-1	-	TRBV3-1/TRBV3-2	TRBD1	CASTPDRVTQFF	TGTGCCAGCACCCCAGACAGGGTCACTCAGTTCTTC
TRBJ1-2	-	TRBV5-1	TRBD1	CASSFDRGYYGYTF	TGCGCCAGCAGCTTTGACAGGGGATACTATGGCTACACCTTC
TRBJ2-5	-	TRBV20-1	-	CSAFMETQYF	TGCAGTGCTTTTATGGAGACCCAGTACTTC
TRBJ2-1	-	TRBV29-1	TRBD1	CSADRTGPPNEQFF	TGCAGCGCCGACAGGACAGGGCCCCCCAATGAGCAGTTCTTC
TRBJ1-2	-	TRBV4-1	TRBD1	CASSQDSETGFRYGYTF	TGCGCCAGCAGCCAAGATAGCGAGACAGGGTTCCGCTATGGCTACACCTTC
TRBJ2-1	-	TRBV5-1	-	CASRLDTYNEQFF	TGCGCCAGCAGACTAGACACTTACAATGAGCAGTTCTTC